This T cell receptor (delta chain) was sequenced for a study of gamma-delta T cells after stem cell transplantation. Notes on this clone: This sequence may be a read error, since a much larger clone differs from it by one base.

The CDR3 is made up of 18 amino acids. Germline V gene lookup returns CDR1 GEAIGNYY and CDR2 EKD. The V segment lost 5 bases and the J segment 0 bases; nucleotides outside the gene matches: 15. TCRdb redid clone calling on the RT-PCR reads using CATT. The sample holds about 11,000 delta-chain clones, approximately 37% seen once. The sample comprised gamma-delta T cells. This clonotype was obtained from a human donor. It is not recorded whose cells these are; they may come from a transplant donor. The chain uses TRDV2 and TRDJ1, with TRDD3 matching 9 bases. CDR3: CACGPRRTGGPYTDKLIF. The CDR3 DNA sequence: TGTGCCTGTGGCCCAAGACGTACTGGGGGACCGTACACCGATAAACTCATCTTT.